The entry below describes one T cell receptor beta chain. These data come from a study of blood T cell repertoires in COVID-19. Whole-study context: Italy, Spain and the United States were the sources of the convalescent and acute COVID-19 samples. T cells, B-cell-depleted T cells, or PBMCs provided the cDNA or gDNA that served as material.

Authors' data handling: Quantification of nucleated cells was approximated via reference gene primer amplification. Method: immunoSEQ multiplex PCR; TCRdb's copy keeps in-frame clones and lacks some. V and J calls and clone size are as listed in that table; D and trimming were resolved from the DNA. The data contain 85,000 to 100,000 clones, roughly 80% of them singletons. Looked up from germline, CDR1 is SNHLY and CDR2 is FYNNEI. This CDR3 has 19 residues. Trimming took 10 bases from V and 1 from J; bases not matched to a gene: 19. This clonotype originated in a man over 45 who had recovered from COVID-19. The material sequenced was peripheral blood. The chain couples TRBV2 to TRBJ2-2; 9 nucleotides match TRBD1. The CDR3 DNA reads TGTGCCACCACCCCCGACAGGGGGAGATACTCACTGAACACCGGGGAGCTGTTTTTT. This codes for CATTPDRGRYSLNTGELFF.